This TCR beta chain was documented in a study of identical twins. Trimming at V came to 4 bases and at J to 15 bases, leaving 11 bases not matched to a gene. Germline CDR1 SNHLY, CDR2 FYNNEI. The CDR3 runs to 14 residues. One entry per CDR3 protein results from TCRdb running MiXCR on the 5' RACE reads. This table has 1.5 million to 2 million distinct CDR3 sequences, less than 35% appearing once. Sequences were obtained from cord blood. The chain joins TRBV2 to TRBJ2-1; 11 nucleotides align to TRBD2. The origin of this receptor is a newborn girl in good health. The CDR3 region is CASSVTSGSPVGFF. The CDR3 DNA follows: TGTGCCAGCAGTGTAACTAGCGGGAGTCCTGTTGGGTTCTTC.